These T cell receptor beta chains were read from a single sample in a study of control samples from healthy donors and cancer patients. Clones were sequenced by immunoSEQ multiplex PCR, and TCRdb holds only the in-frame ones, with some missing. The table lists roughly 130,000 clones, 80% to 95% of them singletons. The sequencing sample was made of blood. These receptors all stem from a man aged 18-30 years in good health. The CDR3 runs from the conserved cysteine through the conserved F or W. D genes are given only for firm matches. Clone size is shown for a subset of rows, as once, few, many or a class of expanded clone.

TRBV10-3	TRBJ1-1	-	once	CAISTEMNTEAFF	TGTGCCATTTCGACAGAAATGAACACTGAAGCTTTCTTT
TRBV27	TRBJ2-2	-	-	CASSLVTGELFF	TGTGCCAGCAGTTTAGTCACCGGGGAGCTGTTTTTT
TRBV5-1	TRBJ2-5	TRBD2	-	CASKASGDSIQETQYF	TGCGCCAGCAAAGCTAGCGGGGATAGTATTCAAGAGACCCAGTACTTC
TRBV5-6	TRBJ2-1	-	-	CASSLPGVYNEQFF	TGTGCCAGCAGCTTACCCGGGGTCTACAATGAGCAGTTCTTC
TRBV19	TRBJ2-3	-	-	CASISRLGDTQYF	TGTGCCAGTATATCCAGGTTAGGGGATACGCAGTATTTT
TRBV28	TRBJ2-3	TRBD2	-	CASSRPGLAGVGDTQYF	TGTGCCAGCAGCCGGCCGGGACTAGCGGGAGTTGGAGATACGCAGTATTTT
TRBV18	TRBJ1-3	-	-	CASSPPVGNTIYF	TGTGCCAGCTCACCCCCAGTAGGAAACACCATATATTTT
TRBV28	TRBJ2-7	-	-	CASSPGAYEQYF	TGTGCCAGCAGCCCGGGGGCGTACGAGCAGTACTTC
TRBV15	TRBJ2-3	-	few	CATSRDEGADTQYF	TGTGCCACCAGCAGAGATGAGGGGGCAGATACGCAGTATTTT
TRBV5-1	TRBJ2-2	-	-	CASSAAEGGFTGELFF	TGCGCCAGCAGCGCGGCCGAGGGGGGCTTCACCGGGGAGCTGTTTTTT
TRBV6-5	TRBJ1-5	-	-	CASVQGNQPQHF	TGTGCCAGCGTACAGGGAAATCAGCCCCAGCATTTT
TRBV7-6	TRBJ2-3	TRBD2	-	CASSLGSSGPTDTQYF	TGTGCCAGCAGCTTAGGTTCTAGCGGTCCTACAGATACGCAGTATTTT
TRBV10-2	TRBJ2-1	-	-	CASSEAGAGDEQFF	TGCGCCAGCAGTGAAGCTGGGGCCGGGGATGAGCAGTTCTTC
TRBV25-1	TRBJ2-1	TRBD2	-	CASSALAGGDEQFF	TGTGCCAGCAGTGCACTAGCGGGGGGGGATGAGCAGTTCTTC
TRBV11-2	TRBJ2-5	-	-	CASSLAPTSSQYF	TGTGCCAGCAGCTTAGCCCCGACTTCGTCCCAGTACTTC
TRBV5-1	TRBJ2-7	-	-	CASSSAYEQYF	TGCGCCAGCAGCTCAGCTTACGAGCAGTACTTC
TRBV10-3	TRBJ2-2	-	-	CAISRQAYTGELFF	TGTGCCATCAGTCGACAAGCTTACACCGGGGAGCTGTTTTTT
TRBV12-3/TRBV12-4	TRBJ1-3	-	-	CASRDWGNTIYF	TGTGCCAGCAGGGATTGGGGAAACACCATATATTTT
TRBV6-5	TRBJ2-2	-	-	CASSPRQGELFF	TGTGCCAGCAGTCCCCGACAAGGAGAGCTGTTTTTT
TRBV14	TRBJ1-1	TRBD1	-	CASSQEWRGQAFF	TGTGCCAGCAGCCAAGAATGGAGGGGGCAAGCTTTCTTT
TRBV29-1	TRBJ1-2	TRBD1	-	CSVEEVSQGDGGYTF	TGCAGCGTTGAAGAAGTGTCGCAGGGGGATGGTGGCTACACCTTC
TRBV15	TRBJ2-3	TRBD2	-	CATSTTGGSTDTQYF	TGTGCCACCAGCACAACCGGGGGGAGCACAGATACGCAGTATTTT
TRBV24-1	TRBJ2-3	-	-	CATSNHRESTDTQYF	TGTGCCACCAGCAACCACAGGGAATCGACAGATACGCAGTATTTT
TRBV7-2	TRBJ2-7	-	-	CASSRNRVSYEQYF	TGTGCCAGCAGCCGTAACCGGGTATCCTACGAGCAGTACTTC
TRBV9	TRBJ2-3	-	-	CASSVMGEASTDTQYF	TGTGCCAGCAGCGTAATGGGGGAGGCGAGCACAGATACGCAGTATTTT
TRBV24-1	TRBJ1-2	-	-	CATSDPDGGVYGYTF	TGTGCCACCAGTGATCCGGACGGGGGCGTCTATGGCTACACCTTC
TRBV5-4	TRBJ2-7	-	-	CASSSNGKGSAYEQYF	TGTGCCAGCAGCTCCAATGGGAAGGGGTCCGCCTACGAGCAGTACTTC
TRBV18	TRBJ2-3	-	-	CASSNGGPTDTQYF	TGTGCCAGCTCCAACGGGGGGCCCACAGATACGCAGTATTTT
TRBV30	TRBJ1-3	TRBD1	-	CAWTLDRGNTIYF	TGTGCCTGGACCCTCGACAGGGGGAACACCATATATTTT
TRBV6-5	TRBJ1-1	-	-	CASTSPGENTEAFF	TGTGCCAGCACCAGCCCGGGTGAGAACACTGAAGCTTTCTTT
TRBV12-3/TRBV12-4	TRBJ2-3	-	once	CASSFGGVDTQYF	TGTGCCAGCAGTTTTGGGGGCGTAGATACGCAGTATTTT
TRBV5-5	TRBJ1-5	-	-	CASSLLTVDQPQHF	TGTGCCAGCAGCTTACTGACAGTAGATCAGCCCCAGCATTTT
TRBV12-5	TRBJ2-3	-	once	CASGFWGDTQYF	TGTGCTAGTGGTTTTTGGGGAGATACGCAGTATTTT
TRBV4-1	TRBJ2-7	TRBD1	-	CASRGGTGDSYEQYF	TGCGCCAGCAGAGGGGGGACAGGGGACTCCTACGAGCAGTACTTC
TRBV29-1	TRBJ2-1	TRBD1	-	CSVKSGTGGGSYNEQFF	TGCAGCGTTAAATCCGGGACAGGGGGCGGCTCCTACAATGAGCAGTTCTTC
TRBV28	TRBJ2-1	TRBD2	-	CASEKLAGGPDEQFF	TGTGCCAGCGAAAAACTAGCGGGAGGGCCCGATGAGCAGTTCTTC
TRBV5-5	TRBJ2-3	-	-	CASLQLPSDTQYF	TGTGCCAGTCTTCAACTGCCCTCAGATACGCAGTATTTT
TRBV5-6	TRBJ1-5	-	-	CASSQHGRSNQPQHF	TGTGCCAGCAGCCAGCACGGGCGGAGCAATCAGCCCCAGCATTTT
TRBV7-3	TRBJ2-1	TRBD1	-	CASRDAGGRGEQFF	TGTGCCAGCAGAGACGCAGGGGGTCGCGGCGAGCAGTTCTTC
TRBV29-1	TRBJ1-1	-	-	CSVEDRVRHPEAFF	TGCAGCGTTGAAGACAGGGTCCGTCACCCTGAAGCTTTCTTT
TRBV6-1	TRBJ2-3	-	-	CASSDRLGLADTQYF	TGTGCCAGCAGTGACCGACTAGGGCTCGCAGATACGCAGTATTTT
TRBV28	TRBJ1-3	-	-	CASTPWEHKLLGTIYF	TGTGCCAGCACCCCCTGGGAGCACAAATTACTCGGCACCATATATTTT
TRBV5-1	TRBJ1-1	-	-	CASSLPSAGGTEAFF	TGCGCCAGCAGCTTGCCTTCGGCTGGGGGCACTGAAGCTTTCTTT
TRBV27	TRBJ2-6	-	once	CASSLQIQDSGANVLTF	TGTGCCAGCAGTTTACAGATTCAGGACTCTGGGGCCAACGTCCTGACTTTC
TRBV9	TRBJ1-3	-	-	CASSAPPSNTIYF	TGTGCCAGCAGCGCCCCTCCCTCGAACACCATATATTTT
TRBV7-9	TRBJ2-1	-	-	CASSPANEQFF	TGTGCCAGCAGCCCCGCCAATGAGCAGTTCTTC
TRBV12-3/TRBV12-4	TRBJ1-5	-	-	CASSASGGQPQHF	TGTGCCAGCAGTGCGTCGGGGGGCCAGCCCCAGCATTTT
TRBV19	TRBJ2-1	TRBD2	-	CASSDNLLAPNEQFF	TGTGCCAGTAGTGACAACTTACTAGCGCCCAATGAGCAGTTCTTC
TRBV30	TRBJ2-3	TRBD2	few	CAWSAGGAGGRTDTQYF	TGTGCCTGGAGTGCCGGCGGGGCGGGGGGTCGCACAGATACGCAGTATTTT
TRBV9	TRBJ1-1	-	-	CASSVGMNTEAFF	TGTGCCAGCAGCGTAGGAATGAACACTGAAGCTTTCTTT
TRBV28	TRBJ1-6	-	-	CASSSGLLSSYNSPLHF	TGTGCCAGCAGTTCGGGACTCTTAAGCTCCTATAATTCACCCCTCCACTTT
TRBV7-9	TRBJ1-3	-	-	CASSLYSGNTIYF	TGTGCCAGCAGCTTATACAGCGGAAACACCATATATTTT
TRBV12-3/TRBV12-4	TRBJ2-5	-	-	CASSLTRETQYF	TGTGCCAGCAGTTTAACGCGGGAGACCCAGTACTTC
TRBV6-6	TRBJ2-5	TRBD1	-	CASSYSGQQETQYF	TGTGCCAGCAGTTACTCGGGACAGCAAGAGACCCAGTACTTC
TRBV4-3	TRBJ1-4	-	once	CASSQGTADEKLFF	TGCGCCAGCAGCCAAGGGACAGCGGATGAAAAACTGTTTTTT
TRBV5-1	TRBJ2-1	-	-	CASSFRSVDNEQFF	TGCGCCAGCAGCTTTAGGTCTGTTGACAATGAGCAGTTCTTC
TRBV2	TRBJ2-2	-	-	CASSGTSTGELFF	TGTGCCAGCAGTGGAACAAGTACCGGGGAGCTGTTTTTT
TRBV9	TRBJ1-1	TRBD1	-	CASSVSGTGRTEAFF	TGTGCCAGCAGCGTCTCCGGGACAGGGAGGACTGAAGCTTTCTTT
TRBV19	TRBJ2-2	-	-	CASSSSNTGELFF	TGTGCCAGTAGTAGCAGCAACACCGGGGAGCTGTTTTTT